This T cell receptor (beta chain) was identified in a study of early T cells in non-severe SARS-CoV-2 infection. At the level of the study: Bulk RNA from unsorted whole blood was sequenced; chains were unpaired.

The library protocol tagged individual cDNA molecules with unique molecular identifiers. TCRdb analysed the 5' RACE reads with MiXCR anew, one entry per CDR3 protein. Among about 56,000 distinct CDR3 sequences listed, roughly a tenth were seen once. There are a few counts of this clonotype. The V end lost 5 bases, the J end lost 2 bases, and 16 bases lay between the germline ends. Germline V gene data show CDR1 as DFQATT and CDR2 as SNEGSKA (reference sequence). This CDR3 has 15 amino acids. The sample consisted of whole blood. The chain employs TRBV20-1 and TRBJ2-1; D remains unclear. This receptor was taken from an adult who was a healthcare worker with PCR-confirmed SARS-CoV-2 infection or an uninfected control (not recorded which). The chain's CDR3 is CSASGGIEAYNEQFF. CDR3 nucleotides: TGCAGTGCTTCTGGTGGGATTGAAGCCTACAATGAGCAGTTCTTC.